A selection of T cell receptor beta chains follows, all from one sample in a study of blood T cell repertoires in COVID-19. Clones were read by immunoSEQ multiplex PCR, and TCRdb kept only the in-frame ones, dropping some. The table records roughly 380,000 clones, 85% of them present only once. Sequencing used peripheral blood. The receptors here all came from a woman in her late teens or twenties with acute or convalescent COVID-19. Both conserved end residues are part of each CDR3. Fields, in order: clone size, CDR3 length, V gene, J gene, CDR3 protein. Clone size is stated in some rows and not others, as once, few, many or a class when expanded.

>-|12|TRBV2|TRBJ1-1
CASRPRVERAFF
>-|15|TRBV3-1/TRBV3-2|TRBJ1-6
CASSQWTGDNSPLHF
>-|14|TRBV28|TRBJ1-5
CASSFTGGHQPQHF
>-|13|TRBV30|TRBJ1-2
CAWGTGGSYGYTF
>few|16|TRBV2|TRBJ1-1
CASSEGTNRMNTEAFF
>once|15|TRBV2|TRBJ1-1
CASRETDRGRTEAFF
>few|14|TRBV9|TRBJ1-2
CASSGGREGYGYTF
>-|12|TRBV4-2|TRBJ1-1
CASSQVGQEAFF
>once|16|TRBV24-1|TRBJ2-3
CATSDLGGTSTDTQYF
>-|14|TRBV18|TRBJ1-2
CASSPRVGEGGYTF
>-|16|TRBV27|TRBJ2-1
CASLKGTGGLKDEQFF
>-|15|TRBV24-1|TRBJ2-2
CATSDRESNTGELFF
>-|15|TRBV27|TRBJ2-3
CASSRGQLTTDTQYF
>-|13|TRBV28|TRBJ2-1
CASSTSYDNEQFF
>-|14|TRBV7-9|TRBJ2-5
CASSLGTAQETQYF
>-|14|TRBV5-1|TRBJ1-2
CASSLGDRNYGYTF
>-|12|TRBV6-5|TRBJ2-7
CASLQGTYEQYF
>-|15|TRBV6-1|TRBJ2-7
CASSEEGGTSSEQYF
>-|16|TRBV7-3|TRBJ1-1
CASSLTHTGWDTEAFF
>-|17|TRBV7-7|TRBJ2-3
CASSFMDRGTSTDTQYF
>-|18|TRBV12-5|TRBJ1-5
CASGLTSNLDRDGQPQHF
>-|17|TRBV3-1/TRBV3-2|TRBJ1-5
CASSQYWGPYSNQPQHF
>-|15|TRBV11-2|TRBJ2-5
CASSPSGVHQETQYF
>-|13|TRBV27|TRBJ1-1
CASSLSGQGEAFF
>-|12|TRBV27|TRBJ2-7
CASSLQGYEQYF
>-|15|TRBV19|TRBJ2-5
CASSARDREQETQYF
>-|15|TRBV19|TRBJ1-3
CASSRTGGSGNTIYF
>few|13|TRBV2|TRBJ2-5
CASFRVPQETQYF
>-|13|TRBV29-1|TRBJ2-7
CSVRTGGPYEQYF
>-|14|TRBV6-2/TRBV6-3|TRBJ2-1
CASSQGSTYNEQFF
>-|14|TRBV19|TRBJ1-2
CASSILTTNYGYTF
>-|16|TRBV4-1|TRBJ1-5
CASSQGTEAANQPQHF
>-|12|TRBV19|TRBJ1-5
CASSVRDQPQHF
>-|15|TRBV11-2|TRBJ2-2
CASSLNWAGQRELFF
>-|14|TRBV19|TRBJ1-6
CASIATHYNSPLHF
>once|14|TRBV11-2|TRBJ1-4
CASSIGQGYGKLFF
>-|12|TRBV24-1|TRBJ1-1
CATKGDGTEAFF
>-|14|TRBV6-5|TRBJ2-1
CASSRGAGQGAKFF
>-|14|TRBV7-9|TRBJ1-2
CASSLTQGNYGYTF
>-|13|TRBV29-1|TRBJ2-7
CSVAGRATYEQYF
>once|16|TRBV19|TRBJ1-6
CASSIFLRDRDSPLHF
>few|17|TRBV21-1|TRBJ1-5
CASSTHRDRNCNQPQHF
>-|19|TRBV29-1|TRBJ2-2
CSVEVSGSLRERGTGELFF
>-|13|TRBV30|TRBJ1-1
CAWSVGGWGDAFF
>once|14|TRBV7-9|TRBJ2-5
CASSLEGSSGAQYF
>-|15|TRBV6-9|TRBJ1-4
CASSFSQGTNEKLFF
>-|13|TRBV29-1|TRBJ1-1
CSVELQGDTEAFF
>-|15|TRBV5-8|TRBJ1-1
CASSLGGGPNTEAFF
>-|16|TRBV18|TRBJ2-1
CASSLGTGENYNEQFF
>-|11|TRBV20-1|TRBJ1-1
CSAVLARGAFF
>-|15|TRBV7-6|TRBJ2-7
CASSLQGGDTYEQYF
>-|14|TRBV18|TRBJ2-5
CASSPQGSQETQYF
>once|14|TRBV5-1|TRBJ1-1
CASSLESQGVKAFF